The 21 T cell receptor beta chains below come from one sample, sequenced in a study of shared clonotypes between healthy human individuals. TCRdb's copy holds only in-frame clones and misses some; the assay was immunoSEQ multiplex PCR. The table lists millions of clones, over 85% of them singletons. Sequencing input: naive CD4+ T cells from PBMCs. Subset given: CD45RA+ positively selected. These receptors all stem from a man aged 18-30 years in good health. Some clones in this sample may be carry-over from other donors' samples.

The genes are TRBV7-2 and TRBJ2-3; D gene unclear. Trimming stripped 3 bases from V and 2 bases from J, with 6 bases between. Germline CDR1 is SGHTA and CDR2 is FQGNSA. The CDR3 has 13 residues. The chain's CDR3 is CASSLYFTDTQYF. Written as DNA, the CDR3 is TGTGCCAGCAGCTTGTACTTCACAGATACGCAGTATTTT.

This chain uses TRBV15 with TRBJ2-7; 10 bases match TRBD2. CDR1 is LNHNV, CDR2 YYDKDF, per germline (reference sequence). V trimming: 0 bases; J trimming: 3 bases; junction bases outside the gene matches: 2. The CDR3 has 15 residues. CDR3 loop: CATSREGLASYEQYF. The CDR3 DNA reads as TGTGCCACCAGCAGAGAGGGACTAGCGAGCTACGAGCAGTACTTC.

The V gene is TRBV28, the J gene TRBJ2-1, with D possibly TRBD1 on 6 matching bases. Trimming took 5 bases from V and 0 from J, leaving 14 bases between them. Germline V gene sequence: CDR1 MDHEN, CDR2 SYDVKM. This CDR3 contains 16 residues. The CDR3 sequence is CASSTSQGSSYNEQFF. For the CDR3, the DNA is TGTGCCAGCAGTACCTCCCAGGGGAGCTCCTACAATGAGCAGTTCTTC.

The chain couples TRBV14 to TRBJ2-2; D remains unclear. This CDR3 is built from 13 residues. The germline gives CDR1 SGHDN, CDR2 FVKESK. Between the trimmed V and J ends, which lost 0 bases and 6 bases, there was a span of 5 bases. In DNA, the CDR3 is TGTGCCAGCAGCCAAGAGAAGGCCGGGGAGCTGTTTTTT. Translating gives CASSQEKAGELFF.

A remark on this clone: A much larger clonotype is one base distant, so this may be a read error. Distinct nucleotide sequences in the sample also encode this CDR3. The V and J genes are TRBV5-5 and TRBJ1-1; no definite D call. The germline V gene encodes CDR1 SGHKS and CDR2 YYEKEE (reference sequence). The CDR3 runs 13 residues. Trimming removed 1 base from V and 1 base from J, with 5 bases in between. The CDR3 DNA reads as TGTGCCAGCAGCTTGAAAGGGAACACTGAAGCTTTCTTT. Residues: CASSLKGNTEAFF.

The chain is built from TRBV4-1 and TRBJ2-1; possibly TRBD2 for D (6 bases). The CDR3 spans 14 residues. Germline CDR1 is MGHRA and CDR2 is YSYEKL. V was shortened by 0 bases and J by 9 bases, with 12 bases between the two germline ends. The CDR3 sequence: CASSQDWRVVEQFF. In DNA, the CDR3 is TGCGCCAGCAGCCAAGATTGGAGGGTGGTTGAGCAGTTCTTC.

As to this clone: At the DNA level, this CDR3 is encoded by other sequences in the same sample as well. The CDR3 reads CASSPSRTDTQYF. Written as DNA, the CDR3 is TGTGCCAGCAGCCCCAGTCGGACAGATACGCAGTATTTT. The J gene is TRBJ2-3, the V gene TRBV7-3, with no clear D. The CDR3 contains 13 residues. Trimming stripped 5 bases from V and 3 bases from J, with 9 bases between. CDR1 SGHTA and CDR2 FQGTGA come from the germline V gene. Using reference TRBV7-3 and TRBJ2-3 for the parts outside the CDR3, the full variable domain is GAGVSQTPSNKVTEKGKYVELRCDPISGHTALYWYRQSLGQGPEFLIYFQGTGAADDSGLPNDRFFAVRPEGSVSTLKIQRTERGDSAVYLCASSPSRTDTQYFGPGTRLTVL.

The chain carries TRBV6-6 and TRBJ2-3; D might be TRBD2 (5 bases). CDR3 length: 14 residues. V lost 2 bases to trimming and J lost 2 bases, with 8 bases between them. Germline-derived CDR1 and CDR2 are MNHNY and SVGAGI (reference sequence). The CDR3 bases are TGTGCCAGCAGTTACGTAGCGACCACAGATACGCAGTATTTT. As protein: CASSYVATTDTQYF.

Written as DNA, the CDR3 is TGTGCCAGCAGTTACTACGGATTCAGGTCGAATCAGCCCCAGCATTTT. Translated, it gives CASSYYGFRSNQPQHF. V usage is TRBV6-6 and J usage is TRBJ1-5; unclear D gene. The germline V gene has CDR1 MNHNY and CDR2 SVGAGI (reference sequence). The CDR3 contains 16 residues. V was shortened by 1 base and J by 4 bases, with 14 bases between the two germline ends.

The rearrangement joins TRBV11-1 to TRBJ1-1, with 7 positions matching TRBD1. CDR1 and CDR2 (germline): SGHAT, FQDESV (reference sequence). The junction had 2 bases not matched to a gene; V was cut back by 2 bases and J by 5 bases. The CDR3 spans 13 residues. The CDR3 nucleotides are TGTGCCAGCAGCTTATCAGGGGGGACTGAAGCTTTCTTT. This encodes CASSLSGGTEAFF. Drawing the rest from reference TRBV11-1 and TRBJ1-1, the complete variable domain is EAEVAQSPRYKITEKSQAVAFWCDPISGHATLYWYRQILGQGPELLVQFQDESVVDDSQLPKDRFSAERLKGVDSTLKIQPAELGDSAMYLCASSLSGGTEAFFGQGTRLTVV.

The CDR3 sequence is CASSRTSGAPDTQYF. CDR3 sequence (DNA): TGCGCCAGCAGCCGGACTAGCGGAGCTCCAGATACGCAGTATTTT. This chain joins TRBV4-1 and TRBJ2-3, with 10 positions matching TRBD2. V shed 4 bases and J 4 bases; nucleotides not matched to a gene: 5. Germline loops: CDR1 MGHRA, CDR2 YSYEKL. This CDR3 region has 15 residues.

The chain employs TRBV5-6 and TRBJ2-7; TRBD1 aligns across 8 bases. The V segment lost 4 bases and the J segment 7 bases; nucleotides outside the gene matches: 7. Germline lookup yields CDR1 SGHDT and CDR2 YYEEEE. This CDR3 has 13 amino acids. CDR3 sequence reads: CASSLPTGGEQYF. CDR3 nucleotide sequence: TGTGCCAGCAGCCTGCCTACAGGGGGAGAGCAGTACTTC.

The chain employs TRBV2 and TRBJ1-1; D uncertain. The V gene's germline CDR1 is SNHLY and CDR2 FYNNEI. The CDR3 length is 13 residues. Trimming cost V 6 bases and J 4 bases, with 12 bases left between them. The CDR3 DNA reads TGTGCCAGCAGGACATCCGGTAGCACTGAAGCTTTCTTT. Translating it yields CASRTSGSTEAFF.

This clone was seen only once. The chain uses TRBV28 and TRBJ1-3; D may be TRBD1 (5 bases). The CDR3 runs 13 residues. Trimming stripped 6 bases from V and 7 bases from J, with 13 bases between. The germline V gene encodes CDR1 MDHEN and CDR2 SYDVKM. Here the CDR3 reads CASSRGVFNTIYF. In DNA form, the CDR3 reads TGTGCCAGCAGCAGAGGGGTGTTCAACACCATATATTTT.

The chain couples TRBV5-1 to TRBJ2-1; 14 bases line up with TRBD2. This CDR3 region has 15 residues. Germline V gene data show CDR1 as SGHRS and CDR2 as YFSETQ. Losses at the gene ends were 4 bases for V and 8 bases for J; bases not matched to a gene: 5. CDR3 DNA sequence: TGCGCCAGCAGCCAGGGACTAGCGGGAGCGGATGAGCAGTTCTTC. This codes for CASSQGLAGADEQFF.

This clone appeared once. Other DNA sequences within the sample encode an identical CDR3. V and J are TRBV28 and TRBJ1-2; possible D gene TRBD1, 5 bases. Trimming pared 4 bases from V and 8 bases from J, leaving 11 bases between. Germline loops: CDR1 MDHEN, CDR2 SYDVKM. The CDR3 spans 12 residues. The CDR3 loop reads CASSSQGKGYTF. DNA for the CDR3: TGTGCCAGCAGTTCGCAGGGAAAGGGCTACACCTTC.

The chain uses TRBV28 and TRBJ1-2; 7 nucleotides line up with TRBD1. The trim removed 7 bases at V and 0 bases at J, leaving 5 bases unmatched. Germline lookup yields CDR1 MDHEN and CDR2 SYDVKM. The CDR3 is made up of 14 amino acids. This chain's CDR3 is CASKPGQTNYGYTF. The CDR3 DNA reads as TGTGCCAGCAAACCGGGACAGACTAACTATGGCTACACCTTC.

This clone has just one count. The chain has TRBV7-8 and TRBJ2-5, with D possibly TRBD1 on 6 matching bases. CDR3 length equals 14 residues. The germline CDR1 and CDR2 sequences are SGHVS and FQNEAQ. V was shortened by 5 bases and J by 7 bases, with 17 bases between the two germline ends. CDR3 protein: CASSHGQSKMTQYF. The CDR3 bases are TGTGCCAGCAGCCACGGACAGTCTAAGATGACCCAGTACTTC.

This clone came up once. This chain links TRBV27 with TRBJ2-5; the D gene could be TRBD1 or TRBD2 (5 bases each). The CDR3 has 15 amino acids. V shed 6 bases and J shed 5 bases, with 19 bases lying between them. Germline V CDR1 and CDR2: MNHEY, SMNVEV (reference sequence). In nucleotides, the CDR3 is TGTGCCAGCAGACCATTTGGGGCTGGGGAGGAGACCCAGTACTTC. Its translation is CASRPFGAGEETQYF.

A note on this clone: This sample also contains other DNA sequences that code for the same CDR3. V is TRBV27 and J is TRBJ1-5; D is undetermined. The CDR3 is made up of 13 amino acids. Trimming removed 3 bases from V and 4 bases from J, with 7 bases in between. CDR1 is MNHEY and CDR2 is SMNVEV in the germline V gene (reference sequence). The DNA for the CDR3 is TGTGCCAGCAGTTTCCGGGTAAATCAGCCCCAGCATTTT. Its translation is CASSFRVNQPQHF.

The J gene is TRBJ2-1, the V gene TRBV9; 9 positions match TRBD2. V shed 0 bases and J 6 bases; nucleotides not matched to a gene: 4. The germline V gene encodes CDR1 SGDLS and CDR2 YYNGEE. This CDR3 is built from 15 residues. Written as DNA, the CDR3 is TGTGCCAGCAGCGTAGAAGCGGGAGGCAGCAATGAGCAGTTCTTC. Its translation: CASSVEAGGSNEQFF.